This is a list of T cell receptor beta chains from one sample in a study of vaccination and CD4 T cells after COVID-19. TCRdb redid the calling of the PCR reads with MiXCR, one entry per CDR3 protein. The sample shows around 19,000 distinct CDR3 sequences, 78% of them seen only once. The antigens of these receptors remain unknown. Sequencing used CD4+ T cells from blood, cultured in vitro, obtained after SARS-CoV-2 vaccination. All receptors come from a human donor who received a COVID-19 vaccine. Each CDR3 is given with its conserved first and last residue.

>TRBJ2-3|TRBV7-2
CASSWTGNRVSDTQYF
>TRBJ2-3|TRBV20-1
CSAPAAGSTDTQYF
>TRBJ1-4|TRBV7-2
CASSLGGAQGANEKLFF
>TRBJ1-5|TRBV30
CAWSVQVDQPQHF
>TRBJ2-5|TRBV24-1
CATSSGKETQYF
>TRBJ1-3|TRBV30
CAWSRGQDETPIYF
>TRBJ1-1|TRBV2
CASLQGTEAFF
>TRBJ2-7|TRBV10-3
CAISADRGNYEQYF
>TRBJ2-7|TRBV25-1
CASSDAQQGSGEQYF
>TRBJ1-2|TRBV19
CASSNPLRGQGYGYTF
>NA|TRBV7-2
CASSLLTGWQETQYF
>TRBJ1-3|TRBV20-1
CSARVGIANTIYF